Each of the 20 T cell receptor beta chains below was sequenced from the same sample in a study of blood T cell repertoires in COVID-19 (dated by TCRdb to 2020 to 2022). Library creation used the immunoSEQ multiplex PCR assay. This is the immuneACCESS table as TCRdb keeps it, with only in-frame sequences that have V and J called. A part of the clones is gone; compared with another copy, unresolved V genes explain less than half, and the rest is unexplained. This sample holds nearly 250,000 clones; around nine tenths were observed only once. The ten most abundant clones make up around 1.5% of the sample. The source material was peripheral blood. The receptors come from a woman aged 60-75 years who had recovered from COVID-19.

The chain couples TRBV7-3 to TRBJ2-7, with 7 bases aligning to TRBD1. Germline V gene sequence: CDR1 SGHTA, CDR2 FQGTGA. Germline trimming cut 3 bases from V and 6 bases from J; bases unmatched to any gene: 8. The CDR3 contains 14 residues. The DNA of the CDR3 is TGTGCCAGCAGCTTTACCGGGACAGCAAGCGAGCAGTACTTC. This encodes CASSFTGTASEQYF. Full variable domain (remainder filled in from reference TRBV7-3 and TRBJ2-7): GAGVSQTPSNKVTEKGKYVELRCDPISGHTALYWYRQSLGQGPEFLIYFQGTGAADDSGLPNDRFFAVRPEGSVSTLKIQRTERGDSAVYLCASSFTGTASEQYFGPGTRLTVT.

The chain employs TRBV28 and TRBJ1-2; D is uncertain. Germline values: CDR1 MDHEN, CDR2 SYDVKM. This CDR3 has 13 residues. V lost 3 bases and J lost 4, with 9 bases in between. The CDR3 DNA reads TGTGCCAGCAGTTTGGGGAGTGGCTATGGCTACACCTTC. Its translation is CASSLGSGYGYTF.

The rearrangement links TRBV24-1 to TRBJ2-3; 8 bases fit TRBD1. This CDR3 contains 17 residues. After removal of 4 bases from V and 0 bases from J, the junction contained 8 bases not matched to a gene. Germline assignment: CDR1 KGHDR and CDR2 SFDVKD. CDR3 amino acids: CATSDPGWTGSTDTQYF. DNA for the CDR3: TGTGCCACCAGTGACCCAGGATGGACAGGGAGCACAGATACGCAGTATTTT.

This chain connects TRBV9 to TRBJ1-2; 9 bases agree with TRBD1. V was clipped by 4 bases and J by 6 bases; unmatched bases: 1. The germline CDR1 and CDR2 sequences are SGDLS and YYNGEE. The CDR3 runs 12 residues. CDR3 loop: CASSRQGDGYTF. In DNA, the CDR3 is TGTGCCAGCAGCAGACAGGGGGATGGCTACACCTTC.

The chain has TRBV5-1 and TRBJ2-1; TRBD2 matches 9 bases. J gave up 4 bases and V 0 bases, and 8 bases lay outside the gene matches. This CDR3 is 17 amino acids long. Per germline, CDR1 SGHRS and CDR2 YFSETQ. Here the CDR3 DNA reads TGCGCCAGCAGCTTGGGTCTCGCGGGGGGGCGTTACAATGAGCAGTTCTTC. Translating gives CASSLGLAGGRYNEQFF.

As for this clone: Other DNA sequences in the same sample also yield this CDR3. The chain couples TRBV5-1 to TRBJ1-3, with 8 bases that match TRBD1. Germline trimming cut 0 bases from V and 2 bases from J; bases unmatched to any gene: 1. From germline, CDR1 is SGHRS and CDR2 YFSETQ. The CDR3 runs to 15 residues. The CDR3 DNA sequence: TGCGCCAGCAGCTTGGGACAGGGGCCTGGAAACACCATATATTTT. This translates into CASSLGQGPGNTIYF.

The genes are TRBV24-1 and TRBJ1-1; 8 nucleotides line up with TRBD1. J was trimmed by 0 bases and V by 9 bases; bases with no gene match: 2. In germline, CDR1 is KGHDR, CDR2 SFDVKD. This CDR3 has 13 residues. CDR3 sequence (DNA): TGTGCCACCCGGGACAGGTTGAACACTGAAGCTTTCTTT. This translates into CATRDRLNTEAFF.

The CDR3 region is CASSEIPPAGNNSPLHF. The DNA for the CDR3 is TGTGCCAGCAGTGAGATCCCCCCGGCAGGGAACAATTCACCCCTCCACTTT. The rearrangement joins TRBV6-1 to TRBJ1-6, with D possibly being TRBD1 (5 bases). The germline V and J ends were trimmed by 3 bases and 7 bases, with 19 bases remaining between them. The germline V gene has CDR1 MNHNS and CDR2 SASEGT. This CDR3 has 17 residues.

J is TRBJ2-5 and V is TRBV6-2 or TRBV6-3; maybe TRBD2 (6 bases). The CDR3 is made up of 15 amino acids. In germline, CDR1 is MNHEY, CDR2 SVGEGT. Trimming shortened V by 5 bases and J by 5 bases, and 18 bases separated the two germline ends. The CDR3 loop is CASSQGLSILETQYF. CDR3 sequence (DNA): TGTGCCAGCAGTCAGGGACTCTCTATACTCGAGACCCAGTACTTC.

V is TRBV27 and J is TRBJ1-2, with 8 nucleotides matching TRBD1. J gave up 6 bases and V 6 bases, and 9 bases lay outside the gene matches. Germline V lookup: CDR1 MNHEY, CDR2 SMNVEV (reference sequence). CDR3 length: 14 amino acids. CDR3 nucleotides: TGTGCCAGCAGGACAGGGGAGGTTGGAGATGGCTACACCTTC. Translated: CASRTGEVGDGYTF.

V usage is TRBV5-1 and J usage is TRBJ1-5; 9 bases are shared with TRBD1. The germline V gene has CDR1 SGHRS and CDR2 YFSETQ. The CDR3 contains 16 residues. The trim removed 4 bases at V and 0 bases at J, leaving 5 bases unmatched. The CDR3 here is CASSRGTGNSNQPQHF. The CDR3 DNA reads TGCGCCAGCAGCCGAGGGACAGGGAATAGCAATCAGCCCCAGCATTTT.

CDR3 sequence reads: CASSVGQGDNSPLHF. The CDR3 coding sequence is TGTGCCAGCAGCGTGGGACAGGGAGATAATTCACCCCTCCACTTT. The rearrangement links TRBV9 to TRBJ1-6, with 9 bases lining up with TRBD1. This CDR3 has 15 amino acids. J was trimmed by 5 bases and V by 2 bases; bases with no gene match: 2. The germline V gene has CDR1 SGDLS and CDR2 YYNGEE. Full variable domain (rest looked up from reference TRBV9 and TRBJ1-6): DSGVTQTPKHLITATGQRVTLRCSPRSGDLSVYWYQQSLDQGLQFLIQYYNGEERAKGNILERFSAQQFPDLHSELNLSSLELGDSALYFCASSVGQGDNSPLHFGNGTRLTVT.

The chain couples TRBV29-1 to TRBJ1-5; 10 bases are a match to TRBD1. Germline V gene lookup returns CDR1 SQVTM and CDR2 ANQGSEA. Germline trimming cut 5 bases from V and 5 bases from J; bases unmatched to any gene: 3. The CDR3 has 13 amino acids. As DNA, the CDR3 is TGCAGCGTTAGACAGGGGGCCGATCAGCCCCAGCATTTT. Amino acids: CSVRQGADQPQHF.

The CDR3, as DNA: TGCGCCAGCAGCTCCGGACAGCCTAATCAGCCCCAGCATTTT. As protein: CASSSGQPNQPQHF. The chain couples TRBV5-1 to TRBJ1-5, with D possibly being TRBD1 (6 bases). The CDR3 length is 14 residues. Germline V gives CDR1 SGHRS, CDR2 YFSETQ. Trimming took 3 bases from V and 4 from J, leaving 11 bases between them.

The chain is built from TRBV10-3 and TRBJ1-3; D possibly corresponds to TRBD1 (5 bases). Germline V gene sequence: CDR1 ENHRY, CDR2 SYGVKD. The CDR3 sequence is 13 residues long. Trimming cost V 10 bases and J 0 bases, with 10 bases left between them. CDR3 DNA sequence: TGTGCCACCCGGGGGACCTCTGGAAACACCATATATTTT. It specifies CATRGTSGNTIYF.

The V call is TRBV7-3, the J call TRBJ1-2; 10 positions agree with TRBD1. The CDR3 runs to 14 residues. Germline V gives CDR1 SGHTA, CDR2 FQGTGA. The V gene end was trimmed by 5 bases and the J gene end by 6 bases; junction bases not matched to a gene: 6. CDR3 amino acids: CASSPPGQGNGYTF. The DNA of the CDR3 is TGTGCCAGCAGCCCCCCGGGACAGGGGAATGGCTACACCTTC. The full variable domain, in which reference TRBV7-3 and TRBJ1-2 provide the parts outside the CDR3, is GAGVSQTPSNKVTEKGKYVELRCDPISGHTALYWYRQSLGQGPEFLIYFQGTGAADDSGLPNDRFFAVRPEGSVSTLKIQRTERGDSAVYLCASSPPGQGNGYTFGSGTRLTVV.

The chain has TRBV5-5 and TRBJ1-4; tentatively, D is TRBD1 (6 bases). The CDR3 is 14 residues long. The V gene lost 1 base and the J gene lost 6 bases, with 10 bases spanning the gap. Germline V CDR1 and CDR2: SGHKS, YYEKEE (reference sequence). CDR3 nucleotides: TGTGCCAGCAGCTTGCAGGCAGGGGATGAAAAACTGTTTTTT. This translates into CASSLQAGDEKLFF.

V usage is TRBV12-2 and J usage is TRBJ1-1; the table gives TRBD1 as D, unverified against the DNA. TRBV12-2 is a pseudogene segment. This CDR3 comprises 11 residues. CDR3 protein: CAPGDRKGAFF. The CDR3 region has the DNA TGTGCACCTGGGGACAGAAAAGGGGCTTTCTTT.

As to this clone: The same CDR3 arises from other DNA sequences in this sample as well. The gene calls are TRBV7-3 and TRBJ2-1; 9 nucleotides agree with TRBD2. V shed 2 bases and J 4 bases; nucleotides not matched to a gene: 3. Germline CDR1 is SGHTA and CDR2 is FQGTGA. The CDR3 has 15 residues. The CDR3 DNA is TGTGCCAGCAGCTTAGGGAGCGGGGGGTACAATGAGCAGTTCTTC. It specifies CASSLGSGGYNEQFF.

The chain couples TRBV7-2 to TRBJ1-2; perhaps TRBD1 as D (5 bases). The CDR3 runs 14 residues. Trimming removed 1 base from V and 5 bases from J, with 11 bases in between. Germline V gene lookup returns CDR1 SGHTA and CDR2 FQGNSA. The CDR3 here is CASSLGRGGYGYTF. The CDR3 region has the DNA TGTGCCAGCAGCTTAGGGCGGGGCGGGTATGGCTACACCTTC.